A selection of T cell receptor beta chains follows, all from one sample in a study of blood T cell repertoires in COVID-19. TCRdb's table, derived via immunoSEQ multiplex PCR, lists solely in-frame clones and lacks some. This sample carries 150,000 or so clones, roughly 89% of them seen once, and the ten largest clones take over 0.45%. Sequenced: peripheral blood. These receptors were taken from a man in his fifties or sixties with acute or convalescent COVID-19. Each CDR3 is given with its conserved first and last residue. The D gene is left open where the match is weak. Clone sizes are given selectively: once, few, many, or a class where the clone is expanded.

>TRBV6-2/TRBV6-3|TRBJ2-1|-|once
CASSYLDEQFF
TGTGCCAGCAGTTATCTTGATGAGCAGTTCTTC
>TRBV4-2|TRBJ1-2|-|-
CASSQEERLNYGYTF
TGTGCCAGCAGCCAAGAAGAGAGATTGAACTATGGCTACACCTTC
>TRBV10-3|TRBJ1-5|TRBD1|-
CAISDLEGAGNQPQHF
TGTGCCATCAGTGATCTGGAGGGGGCAGGCAATCAGCCCCAGCATTTT
>TRBV5-5|TRBJ1-5|-|-
CASSLGDNQPQHF
TGTGCCAGCAGCTTAGGGGACAATCAGCCCCAGCATTTT
>TRBV10-3|TRBJ2-7|TRBD2|-
CAISESILRGSSGSYEQYF
TGTGCCATCAGTGAGTCGATACTCCGGGGGTCTAGCGGTTCCTACGAGCAGTACTTC
>TRBV19|TRBJ2-4|TRBD1|-
CASSTIEDRGGYIQYF
TGTGCCAGTAGTACCATAGAGGACAGGGGGGGATACATTCAGTACTTC
>TRBV12-3/TRBV12-4|TRBJ1-2|TRBD1|once
CASSPTGNYGYTF
TGTGCCAGCAGTCCGACAGGGAACTATGGCTACACCTTC
>TRBV4-1|TRBJ1-1|-|-
CASSREDTEAFF
TGCGCCAGCAGCCGGGAGGACACTGAAGCTTTCTTT
>TRBV18|TRBJ2-5|-|-
CASSGGRETQYF
TGTGCCAGCTCAGGTGGGAGAGAGACCCAGTACTTC
>TRBV28|TRBJ1-2|TRBD1|-
CASIDRGRIKGYTF
TGTGCCAGCATAGACAGGGGGCGGATAAAGGGCTACACCTTC